This paragraph reports one T cell receptor beta chain. This clone was observed a few times. Its antigen target is currently unknown. Per-nucleotide qualities are absent, and no much larger clonotype sits a single base away. The identical CDR3 is also encoded by other nucleotide sequences in the sample. This specimen comes from a study of blood T cell repertoires in COVID-19 (dated by TCRdb to about 2020). As for the study more broadly: The collaborator samples originated in the United States, Italy and Spain and spanned the acute and convalescent phases of COVID-19. The prospective study material was composed of cDNA or gDNA derived from T cells, B-cell-depleted T cells, or PBMCs. Deeply sampled blood TCRbeta repertoires from subjects exposed to, actively infected with, or recovered from COVID-19 were included in the dataset. The repertoires were released in a freely available public database intended as a resource for research on the immune response to SARS-CoV-2. Samples came from the ongoing ImmuneRACE study (first 160 participants) plus 1,254 subjects from 6 global collaborators. A de-identified subject ID, COVID-19 status, age in years and sex were almost always included in the sample metadata. Where HLA class I and class II types were available, the types were taken from metadata supplied by the sample provider, not from assay-based typing.

General findings and caveats noted by the study authors: Clinical and demographic metadata were provided uncurated, with the amount varying by source and participant.

At one collaborating source in Seattle, patients were enrolled during active infection and were followed longitudinally through the course of disease. Collaborating institutions collected whole blood in K2EDTA tubes following their own protocols. For TCRbeta analysis, collaborators shipped samples in one of three forms: frozen whole blood, isolated PBMCs, or DNA extracted from either of those sample types. TCRbeta CDR3 regions were amplified from genomic DNA by means of the immunoSEQ Assay, a bias-controlled multiplex PCR. The original pipeline was this. The number of nucleated cells in each sample was estimated by amplification of reference gene primers within the assay. To quantify the absolute abundance of each unique TCRbeta CDR3 rearrangement, sequence reads were collapsed and filtered. For each sample, productive Simpson clonality was calculated as the square root of Simpson's diversity index across productive rearrangements. This immuneACCESS table, as held by TCRdb, lists in-frame sequences with V and J called but not all clones. Of the missing ones, under half trace to an unresolved V gene in checked studies; the others have no known cause. The V and J calls and clone size come from that table; D and trimming were worked out from the DNA. A total of some 150,000 clones appear in this sample, roughly 88% of them only once. Jointly, the top ten make up around 8% of the sample.

Trimming takes 8 bases off V and 7 bases off J; junction bases not matched to a gene: 5. The germline V gene encodes CDR1 MGHDK and CDR2 SYGVNS. The CDR3 holds 13 amino acids from the cysteine to the phenylalanine. This entry keeps only the CDR3 DNA: 39 bases, framed from base 1. The sequence derives from a woman aged 55 to 70 with COVID-19, enrolled during active disease. Material for sequencing was peripheral blood. The chain employs TRBV25-1 and TRBJ1-6; TRBD1 matches 7 bases in the middle. The CDR3 region has the sequence CASLDRENSPLHF. The nucleotide sequence is TGTGCCAGCCTAGACAGGGAAAATTCACCCCTCCACTTT.